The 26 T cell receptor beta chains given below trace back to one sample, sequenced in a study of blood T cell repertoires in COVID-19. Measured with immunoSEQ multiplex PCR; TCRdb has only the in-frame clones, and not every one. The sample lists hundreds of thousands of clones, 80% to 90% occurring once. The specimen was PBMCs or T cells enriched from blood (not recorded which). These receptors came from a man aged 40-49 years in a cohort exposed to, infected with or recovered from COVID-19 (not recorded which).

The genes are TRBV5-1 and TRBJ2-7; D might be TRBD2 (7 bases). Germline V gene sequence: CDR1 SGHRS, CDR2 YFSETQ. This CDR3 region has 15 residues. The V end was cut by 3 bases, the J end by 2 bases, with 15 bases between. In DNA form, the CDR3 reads TGCGCCAGCAGCTGGGAGGGGGAATTAACCTACGAGCAGTACTTC. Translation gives CASSWEGELTYEQYF.

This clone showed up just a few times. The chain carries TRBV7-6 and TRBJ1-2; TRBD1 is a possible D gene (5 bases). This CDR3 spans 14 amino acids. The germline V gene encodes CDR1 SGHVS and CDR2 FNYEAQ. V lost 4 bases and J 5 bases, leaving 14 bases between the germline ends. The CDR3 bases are TGTGCCAGCAGCTCGAAGGGGCGGATGTATGGCTACACCTTC. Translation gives CASSSKGRMYGYTF. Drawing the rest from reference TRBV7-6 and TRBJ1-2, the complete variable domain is GAGVSQSPRYKVTKRGQDVALRCDPISGHVSLYWYRQALGQGPEFLTYFNYEAQQDKSGLPNDRFSAERPEGSISTLTIQRTEQRDSAMYRCASSSKGRMYGYTFGSGTRLTVV.

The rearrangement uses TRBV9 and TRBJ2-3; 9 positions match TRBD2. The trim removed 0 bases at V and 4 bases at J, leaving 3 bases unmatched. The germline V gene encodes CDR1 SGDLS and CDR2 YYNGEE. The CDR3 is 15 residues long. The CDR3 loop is CASSVGAGGPDTQYF. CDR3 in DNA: TGTGCCAGCAGCGTAGGTGCGGGAGGGCCAGATACGCAGTATTTT.

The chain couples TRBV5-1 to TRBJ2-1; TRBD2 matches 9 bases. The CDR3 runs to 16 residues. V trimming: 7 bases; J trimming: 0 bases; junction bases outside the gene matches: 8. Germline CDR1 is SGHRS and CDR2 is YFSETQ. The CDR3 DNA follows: TGCGCCAGCCACAAATATAGCGGGAGCTCCTACAATGAGCAGTTCTTC. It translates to CASHKYSGSSYNEQFF. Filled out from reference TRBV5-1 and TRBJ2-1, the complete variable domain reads KAGVTQTPRYLIKTRGQQVTLSCSPISGHRSVSWYQQTPGQGLQFLFEYFSETQRNKGNFPGRFSGRQFSNSRSEMNVSTLELGDSALYLCASHKYSGSSYNEQFFGPGTRLTVL.

DNA of the CDR3: TGTGCCAGCAGCCACCGACTAGCGGGCACAGATACGCAGTATTTT. This gives the protein CASSHRLAGTDTQYF. The chain is built from TRBV14 and TRBJ2-3; 9 bases match TRBD2. The trim removed 3 bases at V and 1 base at J, leaving 2 bases unmatched. The V gene's germline CDR1 is SGHDN and CDR2 FVKESK. This CDR3 is built from 15 residues.

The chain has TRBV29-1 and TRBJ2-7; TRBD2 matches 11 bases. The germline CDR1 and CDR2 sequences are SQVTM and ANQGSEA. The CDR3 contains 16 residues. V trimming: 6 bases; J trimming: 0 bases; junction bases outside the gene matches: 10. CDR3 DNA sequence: TGCAGCGTCAAACCGGGACTAGCGGAACACTCCTACGAGCAGTACTTC. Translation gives CSVKPGLAEHSYEQYF.

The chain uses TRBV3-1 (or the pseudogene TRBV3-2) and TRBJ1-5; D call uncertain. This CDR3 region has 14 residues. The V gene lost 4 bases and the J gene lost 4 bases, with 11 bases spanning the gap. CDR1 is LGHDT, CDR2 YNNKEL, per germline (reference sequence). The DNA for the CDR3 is TGTGCCAGCAGCCTCCTCGGCGGGAATCAGCCCCAGCATTTT. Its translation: CASSLLGGNQPQHF.

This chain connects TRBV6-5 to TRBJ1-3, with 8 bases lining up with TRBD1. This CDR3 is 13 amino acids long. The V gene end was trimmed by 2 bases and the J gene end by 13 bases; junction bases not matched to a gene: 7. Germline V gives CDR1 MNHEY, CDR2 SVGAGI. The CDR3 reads CASSYLRTGKIYF. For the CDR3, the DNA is TGTGCCAGCAGTTACCTTCGGACAGGGAAAATATATTTT.

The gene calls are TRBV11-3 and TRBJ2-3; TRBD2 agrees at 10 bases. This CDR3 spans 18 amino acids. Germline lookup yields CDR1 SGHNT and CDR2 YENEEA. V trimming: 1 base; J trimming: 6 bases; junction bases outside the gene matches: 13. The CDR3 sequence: CASSLGLASGSSLDTQYF. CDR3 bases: TGTGCCAGCAGCTTAGGATTGGCTAGCGGGAGTTCACTGGATACGCAGTATTTT.

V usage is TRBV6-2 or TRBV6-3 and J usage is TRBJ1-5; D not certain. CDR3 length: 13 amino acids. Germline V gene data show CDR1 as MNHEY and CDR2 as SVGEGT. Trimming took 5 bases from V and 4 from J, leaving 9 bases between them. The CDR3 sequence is CASSPTVNQPQHF. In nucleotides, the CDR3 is TGTGCCAGCAGTCCAACAGTGAATCAGCCCCAGCATTTT.

CDR3 nucleotide sequence: TGCAGTGCTAGTATCTCGGGGGAGCAGTACTTC. Translation: CSASISGEQYF. The rearrangement joins TRBV20-1 to TRBJ2-7; TRBD2 might be the D (5 bases). This CDR3 region has 11 residues. V lost 3 bases and J lost 7, with 10 bases in between. The germline V gene encodes CDR1 DFQATT and CDR2 SNEGSKA (reference sequence).

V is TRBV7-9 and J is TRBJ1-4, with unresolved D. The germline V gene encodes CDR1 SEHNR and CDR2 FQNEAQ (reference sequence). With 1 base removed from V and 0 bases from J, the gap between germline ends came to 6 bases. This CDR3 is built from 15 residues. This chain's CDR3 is CASSLGLSTNEKLFF. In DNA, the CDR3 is TGTGCCAGCAGCTTAGGGCTTTCAACTAATGAAAAACTGTTTTTT.

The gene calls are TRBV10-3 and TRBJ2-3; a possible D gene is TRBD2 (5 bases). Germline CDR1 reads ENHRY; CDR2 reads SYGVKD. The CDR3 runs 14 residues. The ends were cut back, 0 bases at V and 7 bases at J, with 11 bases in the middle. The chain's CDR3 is CAISESMLAHTQYF. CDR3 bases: TGTGCCATCAGTGAGTCGATGCTAGCTCATACGCAGTATTTT.

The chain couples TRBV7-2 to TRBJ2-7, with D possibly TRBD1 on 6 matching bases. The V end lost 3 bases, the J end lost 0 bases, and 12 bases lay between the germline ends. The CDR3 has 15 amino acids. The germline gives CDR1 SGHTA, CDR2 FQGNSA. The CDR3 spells CASSLSGQSSYEQYF. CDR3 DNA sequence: TGTGCCAGCAGCTTGTCCGGACAGAGCTCCTACGAGCAGTACTTC.

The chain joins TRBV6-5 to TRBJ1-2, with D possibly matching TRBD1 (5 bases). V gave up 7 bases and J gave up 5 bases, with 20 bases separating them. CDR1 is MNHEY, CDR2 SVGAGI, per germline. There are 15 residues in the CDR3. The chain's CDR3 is CASTPLGAASYGYTF. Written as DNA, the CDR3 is TGTGCCAGCACCCCTCTAGGGGCCGCCTCTTATGGCTACACCTTC.

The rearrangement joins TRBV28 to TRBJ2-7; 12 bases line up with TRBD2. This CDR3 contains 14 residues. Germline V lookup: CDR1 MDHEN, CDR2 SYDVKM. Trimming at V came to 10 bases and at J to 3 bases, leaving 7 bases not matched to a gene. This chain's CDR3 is CATTRTSGNYEQYF. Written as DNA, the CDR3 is TGTGCCACCACGAGGACTAGCGGGAACTACGAGCAGTACTTC.

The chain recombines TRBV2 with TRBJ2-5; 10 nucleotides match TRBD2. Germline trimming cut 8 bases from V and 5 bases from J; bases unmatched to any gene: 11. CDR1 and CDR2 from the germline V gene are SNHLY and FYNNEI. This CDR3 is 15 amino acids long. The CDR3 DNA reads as TGTGCCAGCTCGAGAAGTCCGGGACTAGCGGAGACCCAGTACTTC. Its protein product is CASSRSPGLAETQYF.

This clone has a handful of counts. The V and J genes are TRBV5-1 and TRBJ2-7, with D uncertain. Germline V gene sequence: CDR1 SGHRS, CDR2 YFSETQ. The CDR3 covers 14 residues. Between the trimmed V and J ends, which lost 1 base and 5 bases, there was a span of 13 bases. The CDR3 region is CASSLYQAGNEQYF. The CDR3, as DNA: TGCGCCAGCAGCTTGTACCAGGCAGGTAACGAGCAGTACTTC.

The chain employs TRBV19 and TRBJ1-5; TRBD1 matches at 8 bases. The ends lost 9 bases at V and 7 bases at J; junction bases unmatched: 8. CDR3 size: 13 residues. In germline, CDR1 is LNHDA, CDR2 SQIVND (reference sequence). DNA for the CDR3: TGTGCCAGCTCACAGGGGGGCGGGCAGCCCCAGCATTTT. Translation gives CASSQGGGQPQHF. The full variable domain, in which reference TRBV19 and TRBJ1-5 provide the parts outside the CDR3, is DGGITQSPKYLFRKEGQNVTLSCEQNLNHDAMYWYRQDPGQGLRLIYYSQIVNDFQKGDIAEGYSVSREKKESFPLTVTSAQKNPTAFYLCASSQGGGQPQHFGDGTRLSIL.

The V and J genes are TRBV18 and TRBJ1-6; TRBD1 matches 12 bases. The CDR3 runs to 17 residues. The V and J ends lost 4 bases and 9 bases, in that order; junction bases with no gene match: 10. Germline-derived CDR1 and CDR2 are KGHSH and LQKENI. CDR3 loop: CASSLRGTGGFGSPLHF. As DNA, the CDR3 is TGTGCCAGCTCACTCAGGGGGACAGGGGGCTTCGGTTCACCCCTCCACTTT.

CDR3 sequence: CAIRDREDQPQHF. The DNA of the CDR3 is TGTGCCATCAGGGACAGGGAGGATCAGCCCCAGCATTTT. The chain carries TRBV10-3 and TRBJ1-5; 8 nucleotides match TRBD1. After removal of 6 bases from V and 5 bases from J, the junction contained 3 bases not matched to a gene. Germline CDR1 ENHRY, CDR2 SYGVKD. The CDR3 sequence is 13 residues long.

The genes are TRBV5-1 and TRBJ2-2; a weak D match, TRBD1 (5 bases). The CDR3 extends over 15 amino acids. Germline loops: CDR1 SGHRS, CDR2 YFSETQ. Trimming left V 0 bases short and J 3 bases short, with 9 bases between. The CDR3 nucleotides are TGCGCCAGCAGCTTGGGACAGTTGTACACCGGGGAGCTGTTTTTT. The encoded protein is CASSLGQLYTGELFF.

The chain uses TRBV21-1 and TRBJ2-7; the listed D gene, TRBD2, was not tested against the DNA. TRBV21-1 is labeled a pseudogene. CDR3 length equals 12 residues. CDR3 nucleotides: TGTGCCAGCAGCAAAGGCGGGTACGAGCAGTACTTC. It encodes CASSKGGYEQYF.

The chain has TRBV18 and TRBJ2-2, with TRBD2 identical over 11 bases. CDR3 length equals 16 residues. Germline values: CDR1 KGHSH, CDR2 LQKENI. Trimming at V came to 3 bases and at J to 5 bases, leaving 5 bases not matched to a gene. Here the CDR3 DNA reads TGTGCCAGCTCACCGTTGAGACTAGCGGGGACCGGGGAGCTGTTTTTT. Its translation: CASSPLRLAGTGELFF.

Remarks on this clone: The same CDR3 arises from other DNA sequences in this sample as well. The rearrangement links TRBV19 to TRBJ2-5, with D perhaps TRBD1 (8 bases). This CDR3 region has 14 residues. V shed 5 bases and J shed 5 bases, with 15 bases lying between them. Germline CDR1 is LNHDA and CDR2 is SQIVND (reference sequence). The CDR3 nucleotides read TGTGCCAGTAGTGTCGACAGGGGAGGGGAGACCCAGTACTTC. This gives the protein CASSVDRGGETQYF.

The CDR3 DNA follows: TGTGCCAGCAGCCCAGGGGGACTAGCGGGAGAGAGGGGTTTCTACGAGCAGTACTTC. This translates into CASSPGGLAGERGFYEQYF. The rearrangement uses TRBV11-2 and TRBJ2-7, with 14 bases lining up with TRBD2. The V segment lost 5 bases and the J segment 3 bases; nucleotides outside the gene matches: 15. Germline CDR1 and CDR2: SGHAT and FQNNGV. CDR3 length equals 19 residues.